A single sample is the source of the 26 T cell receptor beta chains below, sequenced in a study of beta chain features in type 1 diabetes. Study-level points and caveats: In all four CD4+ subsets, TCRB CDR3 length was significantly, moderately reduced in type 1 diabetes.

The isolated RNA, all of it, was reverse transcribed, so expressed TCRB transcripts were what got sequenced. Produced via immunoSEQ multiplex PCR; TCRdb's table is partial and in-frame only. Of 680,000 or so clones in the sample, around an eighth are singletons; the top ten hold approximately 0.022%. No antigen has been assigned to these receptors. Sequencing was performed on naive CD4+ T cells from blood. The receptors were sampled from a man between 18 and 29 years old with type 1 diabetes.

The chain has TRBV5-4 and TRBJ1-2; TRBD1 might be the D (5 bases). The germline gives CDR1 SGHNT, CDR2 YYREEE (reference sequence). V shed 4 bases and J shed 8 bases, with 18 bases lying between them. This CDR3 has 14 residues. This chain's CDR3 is CASSPSAGGYGYTF. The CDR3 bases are TGTGCCAGCAGCCCCTCTGCCGGGGGATACGGCTACACCTTC.

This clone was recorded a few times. CDR3 sequence: CASSLGGPDTEAFF. Written as DNA, the CDR3 is TGTGCCAGCAGCCTGGGGGGACCGGACACTGAAGCTTTCTTT. The chain links TRBV7-9 to TRBJ1-1; possibly TRBD1 for D (5 bases). This CDR3 has 14 residues. The V end was cut by 5 bases, the J end by 3 bases, with 13 bases between. In germline, CDR1 is SEHNR, CDR2 FQNEAQ (reference sequence).

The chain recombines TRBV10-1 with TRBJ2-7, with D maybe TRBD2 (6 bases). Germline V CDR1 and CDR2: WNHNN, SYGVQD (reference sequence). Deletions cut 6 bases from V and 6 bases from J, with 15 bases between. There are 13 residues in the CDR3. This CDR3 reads CASSPRRDREQYF. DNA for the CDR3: TGCGCCAGCAGCCCAAGGCGGGATCGCGAGCAGTACTTC.

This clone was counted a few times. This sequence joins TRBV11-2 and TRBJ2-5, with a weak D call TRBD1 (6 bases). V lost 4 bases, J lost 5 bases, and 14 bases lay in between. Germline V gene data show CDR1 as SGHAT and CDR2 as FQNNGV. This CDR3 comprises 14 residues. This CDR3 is CASSSGTLMETQYF. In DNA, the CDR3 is TGTGCCAGCAGCTCGGGGACACTTATGGAGACCCAGTACTTC. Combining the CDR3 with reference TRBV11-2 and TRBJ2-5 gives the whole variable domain EAGVAQSPRYKIIEKRQSVAFWCNPISGHATLYWYQQILGQGPKLLIQFQNNGVVDDSQLPKDRFSAERLKGVDSTLKIQPAKLEDSAVYLCASSSGTLMETQYFGPGTRLLVL.

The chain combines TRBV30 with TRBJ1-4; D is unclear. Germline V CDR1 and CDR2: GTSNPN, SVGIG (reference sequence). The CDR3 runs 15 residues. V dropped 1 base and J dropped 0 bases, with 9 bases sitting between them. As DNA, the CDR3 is TGTGCCTGGAGTGGCTCGCAGACAACTAATGAAAAACTGTTTTTT. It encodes CAWSGSQTTNEKLFF.

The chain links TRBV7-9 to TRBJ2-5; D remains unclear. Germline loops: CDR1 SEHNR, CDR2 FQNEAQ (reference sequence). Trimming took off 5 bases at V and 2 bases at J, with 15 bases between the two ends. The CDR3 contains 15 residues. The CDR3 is CASSRPLGLQETQYF. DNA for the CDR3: TGTGCCAGCAGCCGTCCGCTCGGGTTACAAGAGACCCAGTACTTC.

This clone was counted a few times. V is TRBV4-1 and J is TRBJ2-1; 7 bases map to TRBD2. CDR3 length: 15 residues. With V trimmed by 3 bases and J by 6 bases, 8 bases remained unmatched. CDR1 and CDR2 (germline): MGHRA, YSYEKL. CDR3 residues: CASSQVAGGLNEQFF. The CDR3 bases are TGCGCCAGCAGCCAGGTAGCGGGTGGCCTCAATGAGCAGTTCTTC.

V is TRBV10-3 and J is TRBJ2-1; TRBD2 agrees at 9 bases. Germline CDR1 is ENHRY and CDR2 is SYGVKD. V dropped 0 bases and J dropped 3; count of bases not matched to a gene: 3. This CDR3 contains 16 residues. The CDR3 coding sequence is TGTGCCATCAGTGAGTCGAAAGCGGGGGGCTACAATGAGCAGTTCTTC. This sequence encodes CAISESKAGGYNEQFF.

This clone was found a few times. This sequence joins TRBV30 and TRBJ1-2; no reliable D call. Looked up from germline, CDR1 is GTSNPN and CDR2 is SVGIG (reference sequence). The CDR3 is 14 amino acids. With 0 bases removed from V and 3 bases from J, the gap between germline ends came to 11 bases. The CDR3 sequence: CAWSVRMGYYGYTF. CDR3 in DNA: TGTGCCTGGAGTGTACGGATGGGGTACTATGGCTACACCTTC.

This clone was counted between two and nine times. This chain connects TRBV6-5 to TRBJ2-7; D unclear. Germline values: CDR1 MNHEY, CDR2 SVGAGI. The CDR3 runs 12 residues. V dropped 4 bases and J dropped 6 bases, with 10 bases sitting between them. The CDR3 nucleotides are TGTGCCAGCAGTTTGGACCGCCTCGAGCAGTACTTC. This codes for CASSLDRLEQYF.

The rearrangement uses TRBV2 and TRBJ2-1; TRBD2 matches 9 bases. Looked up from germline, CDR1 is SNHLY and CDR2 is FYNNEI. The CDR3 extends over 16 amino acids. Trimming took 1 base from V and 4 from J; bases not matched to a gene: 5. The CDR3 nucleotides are TGTGCCAGCAGTGAAGGTCTAGCGGGGAAGTACAATGAGCAGTTCTTC. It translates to CASSEGLAGKYNEQFF.

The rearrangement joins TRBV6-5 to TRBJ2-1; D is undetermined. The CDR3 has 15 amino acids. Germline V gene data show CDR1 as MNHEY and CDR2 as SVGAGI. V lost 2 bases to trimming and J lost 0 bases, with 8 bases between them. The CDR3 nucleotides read TGTGCCAGCAGTTACGGGCCGGACTCCTACAATGAGCAGTTCTTC. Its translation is CASSYGPDSYNEQFF.

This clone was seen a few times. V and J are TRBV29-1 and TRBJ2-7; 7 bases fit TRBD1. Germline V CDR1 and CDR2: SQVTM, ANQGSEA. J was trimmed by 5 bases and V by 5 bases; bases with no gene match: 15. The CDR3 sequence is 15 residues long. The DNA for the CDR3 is TGCAGCGTTACCCGGACAGGCCGAGGTATGAACGAGCAGTACTTC. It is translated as CSVTRTGRGMNEQYF.

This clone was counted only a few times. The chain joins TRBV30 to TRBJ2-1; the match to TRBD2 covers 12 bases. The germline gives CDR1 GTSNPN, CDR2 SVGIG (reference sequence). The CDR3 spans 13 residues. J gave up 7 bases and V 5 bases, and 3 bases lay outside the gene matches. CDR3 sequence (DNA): TGTGCCTGGGGGACTAGCGGGCTGAATGAGCAGTTCTTC. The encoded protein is CAWGTSGLNEQFF.

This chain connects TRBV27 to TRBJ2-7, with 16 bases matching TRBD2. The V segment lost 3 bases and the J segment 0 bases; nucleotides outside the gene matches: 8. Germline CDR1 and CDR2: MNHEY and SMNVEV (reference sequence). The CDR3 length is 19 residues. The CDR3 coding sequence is TGTGCCAGCAGTTTTTACCCGGGACTAGCGGGGGGGAGCTCCTACGAGCAGTACTTC. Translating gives CASSFYPGLAGGSSYEQYF.

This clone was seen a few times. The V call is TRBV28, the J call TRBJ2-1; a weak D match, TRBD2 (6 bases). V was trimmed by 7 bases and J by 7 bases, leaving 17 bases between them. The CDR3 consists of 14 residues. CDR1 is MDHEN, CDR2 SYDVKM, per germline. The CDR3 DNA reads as TGTGCCAGCATTACCCCGGGGCTAGCGAATGAGCAGTTCTTC. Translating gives CASITPGLANEQFF.

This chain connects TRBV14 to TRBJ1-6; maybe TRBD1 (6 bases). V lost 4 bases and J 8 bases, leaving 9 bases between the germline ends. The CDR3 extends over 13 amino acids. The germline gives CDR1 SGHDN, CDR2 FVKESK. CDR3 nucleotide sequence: TGTGCCAGCAGCCCTAGGACAGATTCACCCCTCCACTTT. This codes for CASSPRTDSPLHF.

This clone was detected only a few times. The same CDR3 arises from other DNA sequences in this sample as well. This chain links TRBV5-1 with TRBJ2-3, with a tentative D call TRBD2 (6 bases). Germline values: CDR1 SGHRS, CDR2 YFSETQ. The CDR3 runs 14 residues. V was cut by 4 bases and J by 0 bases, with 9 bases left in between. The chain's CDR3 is CASSSGPSTDTQYF. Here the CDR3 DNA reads TGCGCCAGCAGCAGCGGGCCTAGCACAGATACGCAGTATTTT.

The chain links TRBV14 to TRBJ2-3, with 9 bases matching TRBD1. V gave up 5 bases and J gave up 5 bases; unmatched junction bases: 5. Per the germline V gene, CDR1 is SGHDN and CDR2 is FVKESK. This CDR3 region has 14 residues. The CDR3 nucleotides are TGTGCCAGCAGCTTCACAGGGGGCCTAGATACGCAGTATTTT. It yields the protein CASSFTGGLDTQYF.

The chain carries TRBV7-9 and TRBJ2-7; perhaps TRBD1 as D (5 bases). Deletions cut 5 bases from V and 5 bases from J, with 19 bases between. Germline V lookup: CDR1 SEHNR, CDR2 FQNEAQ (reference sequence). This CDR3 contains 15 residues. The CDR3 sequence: CASSPNPATVDEQYF. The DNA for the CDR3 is TGTGCCAGCAGCCCCAACCCAGCGACAGTGGACGAGCAGTACTTC.

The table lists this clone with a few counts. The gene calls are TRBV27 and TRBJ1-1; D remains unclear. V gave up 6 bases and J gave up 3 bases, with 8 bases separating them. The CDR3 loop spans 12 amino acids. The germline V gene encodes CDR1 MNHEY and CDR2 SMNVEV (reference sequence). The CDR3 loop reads CASRSLYTEAFF. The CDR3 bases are TGTGCCAGCAGATCCCTTTACACTGAAGCTTTCTTT.

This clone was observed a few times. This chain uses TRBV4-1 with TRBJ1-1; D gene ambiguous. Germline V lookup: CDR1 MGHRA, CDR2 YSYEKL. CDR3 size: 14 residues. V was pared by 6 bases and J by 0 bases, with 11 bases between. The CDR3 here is CASSWGGVNTEAFF. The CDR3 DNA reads TGCGCCAGCAGTTGGGGAGGCGTGAACACTGAAGCTTTCTTT.

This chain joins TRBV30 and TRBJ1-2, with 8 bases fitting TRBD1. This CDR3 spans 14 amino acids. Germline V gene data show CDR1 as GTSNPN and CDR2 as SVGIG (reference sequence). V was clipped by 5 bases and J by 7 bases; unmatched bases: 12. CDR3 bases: TGTGCCTGGGGGGCCCCGGACAGGGCAAGTGGCTACACCTTC. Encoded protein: CAWGAPDRASGYTF. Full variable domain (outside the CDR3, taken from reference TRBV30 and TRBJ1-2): SQTIHQWPATLVQPVGSPLSLECTVEGTSNPNLYWYRQAAGRGLQLLFYSVGIGQISSEVPQNLSASRPQDRQFILSSKKLLLSDSGFYLCAWGAPDRASGYTFGSGTRLTVV.

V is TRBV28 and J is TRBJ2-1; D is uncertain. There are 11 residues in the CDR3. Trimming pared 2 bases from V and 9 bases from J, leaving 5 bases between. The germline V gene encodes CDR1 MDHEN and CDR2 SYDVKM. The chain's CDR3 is CASSLGSEQFF. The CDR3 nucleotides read TGTGCCAGCAGTTTAGGAAGTGAGCAGTTCTTC.

This CDR3 is CASSSDKNYGYTF. As DNA, the CDR3 is TGTGCCAGCAGCTCGGACAAGAACTATGGCTACACCTTC. The J gene is TRBJ1-2, the V gene TRBV7-9; the D gene is possibly TRBD1 (5 bases). Trimming left V 4 bases short and J 2 bases short, with 8 bases between. This CDR3 has 13 amino acids. CDR1 SEHNR and CDR2 FQNEAQ come from the germline V gene (reference sequence).

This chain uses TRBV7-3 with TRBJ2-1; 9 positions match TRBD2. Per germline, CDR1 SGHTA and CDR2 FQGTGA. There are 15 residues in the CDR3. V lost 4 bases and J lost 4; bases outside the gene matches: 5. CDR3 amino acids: CASSSPSGEYNEQFF. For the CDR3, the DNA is TGTGCCAGCAGCTCTCCTAGCGGGGAGTACAATGAGCAGTTCTTC.